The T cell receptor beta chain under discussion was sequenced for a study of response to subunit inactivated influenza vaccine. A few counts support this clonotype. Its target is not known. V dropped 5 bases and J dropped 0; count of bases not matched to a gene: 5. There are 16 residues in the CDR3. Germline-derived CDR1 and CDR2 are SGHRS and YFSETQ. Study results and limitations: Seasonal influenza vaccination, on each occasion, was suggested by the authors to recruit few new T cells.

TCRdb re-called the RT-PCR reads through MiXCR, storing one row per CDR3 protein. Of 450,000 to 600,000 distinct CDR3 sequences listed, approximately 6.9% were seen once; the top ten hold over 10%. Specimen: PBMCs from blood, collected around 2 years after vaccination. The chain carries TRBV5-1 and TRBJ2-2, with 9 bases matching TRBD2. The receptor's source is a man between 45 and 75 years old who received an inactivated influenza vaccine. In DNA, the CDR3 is TGCGCCAGCAGACCAGCGGGGGGAACGAACACCGGGGAGCTGTTTTTT. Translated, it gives CASRPAGGTNTGELFF.